This T cell receptor beta chain was identified during a study of T-cell reconstitution after alpha-beta-depleted transplantation in children. The CDR3 is 14 residues long. The V gene's germline CDR1 is SGHTA and CDR2 FQGNSA. V lost 9 bases and J 6 bases, leaving 19 bases between the germline ends. This clonotype was seen repeatedly, ten times or more. Its antigen remains unknown. Unique molecular identifiers were incorporated into the prepared TCRbeta library. Using its own MiXCR run on the PCR reads, TCRdb lists one record per CDR3 protein. The data contain 700,000 to 950,000 distinct CDR3 sequences, 16% of them singletons. Study-wide findings and caveats: Reportedly, alpha-beta T cells present about two months post-transplant originated from several hundred expanded clones of graft origin. Among T cells one year after transplant, newly produced cells accounted for most counts and diversity.

The chain links TRBV7-2 to TRBJ2-3; D uncertain. The TCR was taken from a male patient aged 10 to 17 who had a stem cell transplant for acute lymphoblastic leukemia, so the T cells may come from the graft donor. The sequenced sample was PBMCs, mostly from graft donor cells, obtained 360 days after TCRalphabeta/CD19-depleted stem cell transplant. CDR3 sequence reads: CARALGSKTDTQYF. In nucleotides, the CDR3 is TGTGCCAGGGCTCTAGGGTCTAAGACGGATACGCAGTATTTT.